The present entry profiles one TCR beta chain with its context. The antigen remains unidentified. The CDR3 ends on some other residue instead of the conserved phenylalanine or tryptophan, so this is likely a read error. This entry comes from a study of tumor and adjacent non-tumor tissue in lung cancer. Overall study: The patients, 10 men and five or six women, were roughly 30 to 85 with stage I to III disease.

This sample's RNA came from whole unsorted tissue. Whole-study results and caveats: Top 100 clones took a larger repertoire share in normal lung.

This CDR3 comprises 13 residues. The library came from three nested PCR rounds adapted from ARM-PCR protocols. TCRdb re-derived calls from the multiplex PCR reads in MiXCR, one entry per CDR3 protein. The sample records about 200,000 distinct CDR3 sequences, 60% to 75% being singletons. The J gene is TRBJ1-5, the V gene TRBV12-3 or TRBV12-4; the D is unclear. Sample: lung tumor tissue. The receptor was derived from a man aged 55 to 70 with non-small cell lung cancer. This CDR3 is CASSFGDDQSQHC. CDR3 DNA sequence: TGTGCCAGCAGTTTCGGGGATGATCAGTCCCAGCATTGT.